This T cell receptor beta chain was sequenced during a study of vaccination effects on CD4 cells after COVID-19. General study findings and limits: Clones arising from infection and from vaccination showed marked clonal contraction late after vaccination.

Sequencing followed a ViraFEST assay step that expanded antigen-specific CD4+ T cells with viral peptide pools. The culture ran for 10 days before CD4+ T cells were isolated. A density of roughly 2 million PBMC per well was used; these cells were cultured with around 10 IU/ml IL-2 and roughly 10 ug/ml peptides. Note on this clone: No antigen is known for it.

This table comes from immunoSEQ multiplex PCR, and its TCRdb copy is limited to in-frame clones, with some not included. The data show tens of thousands of clones, about 70% seen once. Trimming removed 7 bases from V and 1 base from J, with 14 bases in between. This CDR3 comprises 15 residues. From germline, CDR1 is SNHLY and CDR2 FYNNEI. This TCR was recovered from a human donor who received a COVID-19 vaccine. This chain connects TRBV2 to TRBJ1-5, with D tentatively TRBD1 (6 bases). The sample was CD4+ T cells from PBMCs cultured with HCoV-229E spike peptides, taken before COVID-19 vaccination. DNA of the CDR3: TGTGCCAGCAAGGGGGGGGACGTGAGCAATCAGCCCCAGCATTTT. Translated: CASKGGDVSNQPQHF.